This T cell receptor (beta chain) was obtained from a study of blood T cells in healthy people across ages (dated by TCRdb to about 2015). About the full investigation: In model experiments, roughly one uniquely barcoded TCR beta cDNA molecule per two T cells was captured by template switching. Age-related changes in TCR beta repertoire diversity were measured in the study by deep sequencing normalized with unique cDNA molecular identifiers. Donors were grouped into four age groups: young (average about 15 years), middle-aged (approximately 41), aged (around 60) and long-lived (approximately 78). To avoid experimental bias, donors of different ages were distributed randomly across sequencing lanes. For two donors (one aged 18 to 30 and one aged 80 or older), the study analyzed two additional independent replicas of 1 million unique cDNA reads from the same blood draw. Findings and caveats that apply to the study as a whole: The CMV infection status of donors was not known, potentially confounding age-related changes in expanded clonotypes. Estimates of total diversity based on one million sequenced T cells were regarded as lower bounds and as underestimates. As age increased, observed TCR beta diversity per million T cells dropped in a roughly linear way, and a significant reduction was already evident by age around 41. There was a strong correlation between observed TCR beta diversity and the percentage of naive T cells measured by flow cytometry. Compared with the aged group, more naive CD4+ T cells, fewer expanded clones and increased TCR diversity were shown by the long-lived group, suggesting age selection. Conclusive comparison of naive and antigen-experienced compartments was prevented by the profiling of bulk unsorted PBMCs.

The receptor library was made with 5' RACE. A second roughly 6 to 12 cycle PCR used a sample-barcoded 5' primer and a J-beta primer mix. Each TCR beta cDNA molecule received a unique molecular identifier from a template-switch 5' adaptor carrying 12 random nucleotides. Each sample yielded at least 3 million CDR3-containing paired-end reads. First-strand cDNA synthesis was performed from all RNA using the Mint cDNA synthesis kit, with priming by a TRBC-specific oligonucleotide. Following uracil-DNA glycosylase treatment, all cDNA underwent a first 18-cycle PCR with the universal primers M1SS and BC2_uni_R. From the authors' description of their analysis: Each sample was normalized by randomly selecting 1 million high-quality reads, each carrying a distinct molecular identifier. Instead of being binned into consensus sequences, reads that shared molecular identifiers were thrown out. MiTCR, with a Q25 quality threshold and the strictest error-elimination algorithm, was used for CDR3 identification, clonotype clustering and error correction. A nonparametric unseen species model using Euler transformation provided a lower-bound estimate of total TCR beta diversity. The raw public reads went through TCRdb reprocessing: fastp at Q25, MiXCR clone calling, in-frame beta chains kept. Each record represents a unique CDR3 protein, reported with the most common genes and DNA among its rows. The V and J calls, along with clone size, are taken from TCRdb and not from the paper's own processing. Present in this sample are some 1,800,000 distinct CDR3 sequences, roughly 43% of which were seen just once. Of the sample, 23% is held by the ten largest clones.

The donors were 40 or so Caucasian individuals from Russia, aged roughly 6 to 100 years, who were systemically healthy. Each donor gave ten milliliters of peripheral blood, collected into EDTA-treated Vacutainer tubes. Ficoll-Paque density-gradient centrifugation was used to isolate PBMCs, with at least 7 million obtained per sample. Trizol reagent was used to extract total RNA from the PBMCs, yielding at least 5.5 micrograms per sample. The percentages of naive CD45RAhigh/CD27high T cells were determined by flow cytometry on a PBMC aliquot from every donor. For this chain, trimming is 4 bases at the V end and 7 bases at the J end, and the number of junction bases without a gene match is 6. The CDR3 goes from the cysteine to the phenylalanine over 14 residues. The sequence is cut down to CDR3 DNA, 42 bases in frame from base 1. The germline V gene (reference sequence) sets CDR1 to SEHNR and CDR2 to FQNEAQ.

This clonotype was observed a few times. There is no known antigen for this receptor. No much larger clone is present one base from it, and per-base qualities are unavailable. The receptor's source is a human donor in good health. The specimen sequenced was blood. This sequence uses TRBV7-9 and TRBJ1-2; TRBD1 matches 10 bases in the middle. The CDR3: CASSSLTGGLGYTF. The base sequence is TGTGCCAGCAGCTCCTTGACAGGGGGCCTTGGCTACACCTTC.